Shown below are 8 T cell receptor beta chains from a single sample sequenced in a study of T cells after yellow fever vaccination (dated by TCRdb to the late 2010s). Receptor libraries were prepared by 5' RACE. Sequencer: Illumina NovaSeq 6000. The public sequencing data were trimmed at Q25 with fastp and processed into clonotypes with MiXCR by TCRdb, which kept only in-frame beta chains. When rows share a CDR3 protein, they turn into one entry using the most common DNA and genes. Counted in this sample were 310,000 or so distinct CDR3 sequences; 3.6% of them appeared once. 20% to 30% of the sample goes to the ten largest clones. The treatment or condition label corresponds to: live attenuated yellow fever vaccine strain. The sample in question was PBMCs, obtained on the day of the yellow fever booster vaccination. The origin of the receptors is a man younger than 35 who received the YFV17D yellow fever vaccine.

In this sample, this clonotype turned up many times. This chain uses TRBV7-3 with TRBJ2-1; the match to TRBD2 covers 8 bases. This CDR3 spans 15 amino acids. Germline CDR1 and CDR2: SGHTA and FQGTGA. The V and J ends lost 5 bases and 2 bases, in that order; junction bases with no gene match: 5. The CDR3 here is CASSPTSAAYNEQFF. CDR3 sequence (DNA): TGTGCCAGCAGCCCGACTAGCGCGGCCTACAATGAGCAGTTCTTC. Full variable domain (remainder filled in from reference TRBV7-3 and TRBJ2-1): GAGVSQTPSNKVTEKGKYVELRCDPISGHTALYWYRQSLGQGPEFLIYFQGTGAADDSGLPNDRFFAVRPEGSVSTLKIQRTERGDSAVYLCASSPTSAAYNEQFFGPGTRLTVL.

The V call is TRBV5-1, the J call TRBJ2-3; the D is unclear. The CDR3 totals 13 residues. Germline V CDR1 and CDR2: SGHRS, YFSETQ. V was trimmed by 1 base and J by 8 bases, leaving 11 bases between them. The CDR3 loop is CASSLSPYSTQYF. CDR3 nucleotide sequence: TGCGCCAGCAGCTTGTCCCCTTATAGTACGCAGTATTTT.

At least ten counts were recorded for this clonotype. The chain links TRBV4-1 to TRBJ2-2; D uncertain. The germline V gene has CDR1 MGHRA and CDR2 YSYEKL. This CDR3 is built from 15 residues. Trimming took 4 bases from V and 5 from J, leaving 14 bases between them. The CDR3 DNA reads TGCGCCAGCAGCCGATACATCCTACAGACCGGGGAGCTGTTTTTT. The encoded protein is CASSRYILQTGELFF.

This clonotype came up many times. The chain combines TRBV4-3 with TRBJ2-1; 8 nucleotides line up with TRBD2. Unmatched junction bases numbered 13, after V lost 0 bases and J lost 12 bases. CDR3 size: 16 residues. Germline CDR1 reads LGHNA; CDR2 reads YSLEER. The CDR3 loop is CASSQEVGRNGGGQFF. CDR3 sequence (DNA): TGCGCCAGCAGCCAAGAGGTTGGCCGGAACGGGGGGGGGCAGTTCTTC.

Remarks on this clonotype: This clone may be a read error of a much larger clone one base away. The CDR3 DNA reads TGCAGTCGCGGACTAGCGGGGGGGGTTACGCAGTATTTT. Translating it yields CSRGLAGGVTQYF. The chain is built from TRBV20-1 and TRBJ2-3; TRBD2 aligns across 15 bases. Germline-derived CDR1 and CDR2 are DFQATT and SNEGSKA (reference sequence). V dropped 8 bases and J dropped 8; count of bases not matched to a gene: 5. The CDR3 covers 13 residues.

This clonotype came up many times. CDR3 region: CASSYSTSGGETQYF. In DNA, the CDR3 is TGTGCCAGCAGTTACTCGACTAGCGGGGGAGAGACCCAGTACTTC. The gene calls are TRBV6-5 and TRBJ2-5; 12 bases match TRBD2. The CDR3 extends over 15 amino acids. Germline V CDR1 and CDR2: MNHEY, SVGAGI. The V segment lost 0 bases and the J segment 4 bases; nucleotides outside the gene matches: 0.

This clonotype was observed a few times. The chain links TRBV29-1 to TRBJ1-2, with 9 positions matching TRBD1. The germline gives CDR1 SQVTM, CDR2 ANQGSEA. The CDR3 covers 12 residues. V gave up 7 bases and J gave up 7 bases; unmatched junction bases: 7. CDR3 sequence: CSGGQGSIGYTF. CDR3 coding DNA: TGCAGCGGGGGACAGGGCTCCATTGGCTACACCTTC.

This clonotype came up many times. This rearrangement joins TRBV5-1 to TRBJ2-2, with D unresolved. V lost 2 bases to trimming and J lost 6 bases, with 5 bases between them. From germline, CDR1 is SGHRS and CDR2 YFSETQ. The CDR3 is 12 residues long. DNA for the CDR3: TGCGCCAGCAGCTTACTGGCCGGGGAGCTGTTTTTT. This gives the protein CASSLLAGELFF.